A selection of T cell receptor beta chains follows, all from one sample in a study of regulatory T cells in long-lasting Graves disease. TCRdb called the multiplex PCR reads again in MiXCR, with one record for every CDR3 protein. The profile shows 450,000 to 700,000 distinct CDR3 sequences, about 13% of them singletons. These same data were also listed under a study on T cells in Graves' hyperthyroidism and ophthalmopathy.

The sample consisted of peripheral blood mononuclear cells (PBMCs), taken at new diagnosis, from a patient treated with antithyroid drugs. Receptors originate from a young man with Graves disease. CDR3s include the opening cysteine and the closing phenylalanine or tryptophan. A D gene is named only where the DNA matches it firmly. Not all rows give a size; the values are once, few, many and, for expanded clones, a class.

TRBD2	TRBJ2-7	many	TRBV27	TGTGCCAGCAGTCAATTAGCGGGAGTAGGGTACGAGCAGTACTTC	CASSQLAGVGYEQYF
TRBD2	TRBJ2-7	many	TRBV12-3/TRBV12-4	TGTGCCAGCAGTTTTGGTCAGCGGGGTTCCTACGAGCAGTACTTC	CASSFGQRGSYEQYF
-	TRBJ2-5	many	TRBV5-1	TGCGCCAGCAGCTTGGAAGGGGCACTGCAAGAGACCCAGTACTTC	CASSLEGALQETQYF
TRBD2	TRBJ2-1	few	TRBV27	TGTGCCAGCAGCCATTATAGCGGGTACTACAATGAGCAGTTCTTC	CASSHYSGYYNEQFF
TRBD1	TRBJ2-2	-	TRBV29-1	TGCAGCGCCTCACGACAGGGAGACACCGGGGAGCTGTTTTTT	CSASRQGDTGELFF
TRBD1	TRBJ1-5	-	TRBV6-1	TGTGCCAGCAGGGACAGGGGAGGAAATAGCAATCAGCCCCAGCATTTT	CASRDRGGNSNQPQHF
TRBD2	TRBJ2-1	few	TRBV5-4	TGTGCGCACAGCGACCGGAGGGAGGGCTATGAGCAGTTCTTC	CAHSDRREGYEQFF
TRBD1	TRBJ2-5	many	TRBV12-3/TRBV12-4	TGTGCCAGCAGTCCCGGGACAGGGGGCGAAGAGACCCAGTACTTC	CASSPGTGGEETQYF
TRBD1	TRBJ2-7	few	TRBV29-1	TGCAGCGTTGGGCGGACAGGGGGGGACGAGCAGTACTTC	CSVGRTGGDEQYF
-	TRBJ1-1	many	TRBV10-3	TGTGCCATCAATAGGGCGGAGGACACTGAAGCTTTCTTT	CAINRAEDTEAFF
-	TRBJ2-2	many	TRBV20-1	TGCAGTGCTAGAGGGGGGGGGCAGGTTAGCACCGGGGAGCTGTTTTTT	CSARGGGQVSTGELFF